A single sample gave rise to the 28 T cell receptor beta chains below, sequenced in a study of molecular identifiers for immune sequencing clone quantification. Each CDR3 protein gets one entry after TCRdb re-called the PCR reads with MiXCR. The repertoire has about 630,000 distinct CDR3 sequences, about 25% of them found once; the top ten carry about 0.81%. The sequencing sample was made of naive CD8+ T cells from blood, with Jurkat cell RNA spiked in. Specified subset: FACS-sorted CD8+CD4-CCR7+CD45RA+ naive T cells. The receptors here all came from a human donor in good health. Some libraries in this study had Jurkat cell RNA spiked in.

As regards this clonotype: One end of the junction does not line up with germline, which may come from a read error. J is TRBJ2-1 and V is TRBV12-5; D is unresolved. The germline gives CDR1 LGHNT, CDR2 FRNRAP. CDR3 size: 12 residues. CDR3 sequence (DNA): TGTGCTAATGGTTTTTCGGGCAATGAGCAGTTCTTC. It yields the protein CANGFSGNEQFF.

The J gene is TRBJ2-5, the V gene TRBV2; TRBD2 matches at 13 bases. Germline values: CDR1 SNHLY, CDR2 FYNNEI. The CDR3 length is 15 residues. V shed 5 bases, J shed 5 bases, and the junction held 5 bases outside the gene matches. The CDR3 bases are TGTGCCAGCAGTAAACTAGCGGGAGGGGGGGAGACCCAGTACTTC. Encoded protein: CASSKLAGGGETQYF.

This clonotype was detected only a few times. The chain couples TRBV19 to TRBJ2-7, with D possibly TRBD1 on 5 matching bases. V lost 1 base and J 6 bases, leaving 7 bases between the germline ends. Germline-derived CDR1 and CDR2 are LNHDA and SQIVND (reference sequence). This CDR3 spans 12 amino acids. CDR3 region: CASSIGGAEQYF. CDR3 nucleotides: TGTGCCAGTAGTATAGGGGGCGCCGAGCAGTACTTC.

In its sample, this clonotype was seen many times. The chain recombines TRBV10-1 with TRBJ2-7; D not certain. V was shortened by 2 bases and J by 3 bases, with 8 bases between the two germline ends. Germline CDR1 and CDR2: WNHNN and SYGVQD (reference sequence). The CDR3 runs to 13 residues. The CDR3 loop reads CASSEIPGYEQYF. In DNA form, the CDR3 reads TGCGCCAGCAGTGAGATACCCGGCTACGAGCAGTACTTC.

This clonotype was observed a handful of times. This sequence joins TRBV29-1 and TRBJ2-2; perhaps TRBD2 as D (7 bases). Per germline, CDR1 SQVTM and CDR2 ANQGSEA. This CDR3 has 13 residues. V was shortened by 6 bases and J by 6 bases, with 14 bases between the two germline ends. The CDR3, as DNA: TGCAGCGTCCTGGGGGAGGGGGCCGGGGAGCTGTTTTTT. Protein: CSVLGEGAGELFF.

Concerning this clonotype itself: One base away lies a much larger clone, so this may be a sequencing read error. This rearrangement joins TRBV29-1 to TRBJ1-3; no firm D call. Germline V gene data show CDR1 as SQVTM and CDR2 as ANQGSEA. The CDR3 loop spans 13 amino acids. The CDR3 sequence: CSVEDLVLNAIYF. The DNA of the CDR3 is TGCAGCGTTGAAGATCTGGTCTTAAACGCCATATATTTT.

This clonotype has ten or more counts. The J gene is TRBJ2-3, the V gene TRBV12-3 or TRBV12-4; D not certain. The V end was cut by 4 bases, the J end by 2 bases, with 13 bases between. The CDR3 is 15 amino acids. CDR3 nucleotides: TGTGCCAGCAGTTCCACGTCGCCTGCCACAGATACGCAGTATTTT. Amino acid sequence: CASSSTSPATDTQYF.

At least ten counts were recorded for this clonotype. V gene TRBV20-1 combines with J gene TRBJ2-4; 10 nucleotides align to TRBD2. In germline, CDR1 is DFQATT, CDR2 SNEGSKA (reference sequence). V lost 3 bases, J lost 9 bases, and 8 bases stayed unmatched. The CDR3 loop spans 14 amino acids. CDR3 in amino acids: CSASSSGGRGIQYF. The CDR3 nucleotides read TGCAGTGCTAGTTCTAGCGGGGGCAGGGGCATTCAGTACTTC.

This clonotype was seen only a few times. CDR3 nucleotide sequence: TGTGCCAGCAGTTTCGAGGAGCGGGAGGGATTGGAGACCCAGTACTTC. This encodes CASSFEEREGLETQYF. The chain couples TRBV28 to TRBJ2-5, with TRBD2 matching over 10 bases. Germline CDR1 MDHEN, CDR2 SYDVKM. Unmatched junction bases numbered 9, after V lost 3 bases and J lost 5 bases. This CDR3 is 16 amino acids long.

A word on this clonotype: The junction departs from germline at one end; a sequencing error may be responsible. The chain is built from TRBV4-1 and TRBJ2-5; the D gene is possibly TRBD1 (6 bases). This CDR3 contains 14 residues. CDR1 MGHRA and CDR2 YSYEKL come from the germline V gene. The CDR3 region has the DNA TGCGCCAGCAGCCAAGTGGGGGCACAAGAGCCCCAGTACTTC. Its protein is CASSQVGAQEPQYF.

This chain links TRBV2 with TRBJ2-1; D is perhaps TRBD1 (5 bases). The germline V and J ends were trimmed by 0 bases and 6 bases, with 15 bases remaining between them. Germline V gene lookup returns CDR1 SNHLY and CDR2 FYNNEI. The CDR3 sequence is 16 residues long. Here the CDR3 reads CASSEAPQGIGNEQFF. CDR3 bases: TGTGCCAGCAGTGAAGCCCCGCAGGGTATCGGCAATGAGCAGTTCTTC.

This clonotype occurred a few times. This chain connects TRBV29-1 to TRBJ2-2, with a possible D match to TRBD2 (7 bases). This CDR3 spans 18 amino acids. Germline assignment: CDR1 SQVTM and CDR2 ANQGSEA. The V gene lost 1 base and the J gene lost 4 bases, with 22 bases spanning the gap. The CDR3 DNA reads as TGCAGCGTTGAAGGGGGCCCCTGGGGGGGCGCGGGCACCGGGGAGCTGTTTTTT. Translating it yields CSVEGGPWGGAGTGELFF.

The chain uses TRBV6-5 and TRBJ1-1; 11 bases line up with TRBD1. With 5 bases clipped from V and 0 bases from J, the junction kept 8 bases outside the gene matches. Germline lookup yields CDR1 MNHEY and CDR2 SVGAGI. This CDR3 is built from 17 residues. CDR3 loop: CASSIGQGAGMNTEAFF. Written as DNA, the CDR3 is TGTGCCAGCAGTATAGGACAGGGGGCGGGTATGAACACTGAAGCTTTCTTT.

This clonotype was seen ten or more times. This chain uses TRBV6-5 with TRBJ1-2; 8 bases line up with TRBD1. Germline CDR1 is MNHEY and CDR2 is SVGAGI. This CDR3 region has 14 residues. The V gene end was trimmed by 6 bases and the J gene end by 3 bases; junction bases not matched to a gene: 6. In DNA, the CDR3 is TGTGCCAGCAGCGGACAGGGCATTTACTATGGCTACACCTTC. It translates to CASSGQGIYYGYTF.

This clonotype showed up just a few times. The V gene is TRBV11-2, the J gene TRBJ1-5, with a weak D call TRBD1 (6 bases). The CDR3 is 15 amino acids. Deletions cut 0 bases from V and 6 bases from J, with 12 bases between. Germline CDR1 is SGHAT and CDR2 is FQNNGV. CDR3 sequence reads: CASSLEAGAAQPQHF. Here the CDR3 DNA reads TGTGCCAGCAGCTTAGAGGCAGGGGCCGCTCAGCCCCAGCATTTT.

Notes on this clonotype: Relative to the germline gene, one junction end is altered; a read error may explain this. CDR3 coding DNA: TGTGCCAGGAGCTTGGGTTTCGGGACAGCCTACGAGCAGTACTTC. It codes for CARSLGFGTAYEQYF. The chain carries TRBV5-3 and TRBJ2-7; 7 bases match TRBD1. TRBV5-3 is labeled an ORF, and its function is uncertain. The CDR3 length is 15 residues.

This chain links TRBV19 with TRBJ2-3; weak D call: TRBD1 (5 bases). Looked up from germline, CDR1 is LNHDA and CDR2 is SQIVND (reference sequence). The CDR3 totals 15 residues. V lost 1 base and J lost 6, with 14 bases in between. The CDR3 is CASSIVPGNMDTQYF. In nucleotides, the CDR3 is TGTGCCAGTAGTATAGTACCAGGGAACATGGATACGCAGTATTTT.

In this sample, this clonotype turned up a few times. The chain joins TRBV30 to TRBJ2-2, with TRBD2 identical over 9 bases. Trimming at V came to 4 bases and at J to 3 bases, leaving 0 bases not matched to a gene. Germline V gene lookup returns CDR1 GTSNPN and CDR2 SVGIG (reference sequence). The CDR3 is 13 residues long. As DNA, the CDR3 is TGTGCCTGGACTAGCGGGGACACCGGGGAGCTGTTTTTT. It encodes CAWTSGDTGELFF.

This clonotype was detected many times. The chain has TRBV28 and TRBJ1-4; D gene ambiguous. The germline V gene has CDR1 MDHEN and CDR2 SYDVKM. V was clipped by 2 bases and J by 0 bases, with 16 bases between them. The CDR3 is 18 amino acids. CDR3 sequence reads: CASSLAFGVRATNEKLFF. DNA of the CDR3: TGTGCCAGCAGTTTAGCATTCGGGGTGCGTGCAACTAATGAAAAACTGTTTTTT.

The sample holds many counts of this clonotype. No conserved phenylalanine or tryptophan is present at the end of the CDR3, so a read error is the likely explanation. The DNA is left out, because the CDR3 cannot be placed on it with certainty; the CDR3 is given as TCRdb lists it. The chain joins TRBV3-1 to TRBJ2-1; the table's D call of TRBD2 was not tested on the DNA. Germline V gene data show CDR1 as LGHDT and CDR2 as YNNKEL (reference sequence). From its first to its last residue, the CDR3 has 10 amino acids. The CDR3 here is CAIQSRDPPS.

The J gene is TRBJ1-2, the V gene TRBV11-2; tentatively, D is TRBD1 (5 bases). Between the trimmed V and J ends, which lost 8 bases and 6 bases, there was a span of 22 bases. The germline gives CDR1 SGHAT, CDR2 FQNNGV. The CDR3 has 15 amino acids. The CDR3 loop is CASSLGRVGFDGYTF. The CDR3, as DNA: TGTGCCAGCTCCCTAGGCAGGGTCGGATTCGATGGCTACACCTTC.

With regard to this clonotype: It may be a read error: a sequence one base away is much more abundant. As the CDR3 is not closed by the conserved phenylalanine or tryptophan, this likely results from a read error. The chain is built from TRBV29-1 and TRBJ1-1; D uncertain. Trimming cost V 7 bases and J 3 bases, with 12 bases left between them. Germline loops: CDR1 SQVTM, CDR2 ANQGSEA. CDR3 length equals 12 residues. The CDR3 sequence is CSAFGLDTEAFL. Here the CDR3 DNA reads TGCAGCGCGTTCGGTCTCGACACTGAAGCTTTCCTT.

This chain joins TRBV28 and TRBJ2-7; 9 nucleotides match TRBD1. V dropped 4 bases and J dropped 9; count of bases not matched to a gene: 7. This CDR3 comprises 13 residues. Germline assignment: CDR1 MDHEN and CDR2 SYDVKM. The CDR3 sequence is CASSYTTGGLQYF. The CDR3 bases are TGTGCCAGCAGTTACACAACAGGGGGCCTGCAGTACTTC. The variable domain in full, completed from reference TRBV28 and TRBJ2-7, reads DVKVTQSSRYLVKRTGEKVFLECVQDMDHENMFWYRQDPGLGLRLIYFSYDVKMKEKGDIPEGYSVSREKKERFSLILESASTNQTSMYLCASSYTTGGLQYFGPGTRLTVT.

In this sample, this clonotype turned up many times. V and J are TRBV14 and TRBJ2-7; D is unclear. This CDR3 is 13 amino acids long. Between the trimmed V and J ends, which lost 1 base and 1 base, there was a span of 5 bases. Germline CDR1 and CDR2: SGHDN and FVKESK. The CDR3 protein is CASSQVSSYEQYF. The CDR3 DNA reads TGTGCCAGCAGCCAAGTAAGTTCCTACGAGCAGTACTTC.

This clonotype was observed many times. V is TRBV27 and J is TRBJ1-1; D is unresolved. Germline lookup yields CDR1 MNHEY and CDR2 SMNVEV (reference sequence). This CDR3 is 15 amino acids long. Deletions cut 1 base from V and 2 bases from J, with 11 bases between. The chain's CDR3 is CASSLWPGSNTEAFF. In nucleotides, the CDR3 is TGTGCCAGCAGTTTATGGCCGGGATCAAACACTGAAGCTTTCTTT.

This clonotype was found many times. V is TRBV27 and J is TRBJ2-7, with 7 bases that match TRBD2. The CDR3 contains 15 residues. V shed 8 bases, J shed 1 base, and the junction held 11 bases outside the gene matches. Germline V lookup: CDR1 MNHEY, CDR2 SMNVEV (reference sequence). CDR3: CASRSGDEVSYEQYF. In DNA, the CDR3 is TGTGCCAGCCGAAGCGGGGACGAAGTGTCCTACGAGCAGTACTTC.

V is TRBV7-9 and J is TRBJ2-6; a weak D match, TRBD2 (6 bases). V dropped 5 bases and J dropped 4 bases, with 12 bases sitting between them. CDR3 size: 15 residues. CDR1 is SEHNR, CDR2 FQNEAQ, per germline (reference sequence). Here the CDR3 DNA reads TGTGCCAGCAGCCCCCCGGGGGTCGGGGCCAACGTCCTGACTTTC. Translated: CASSPPGVGANVLTF.

This chain uses TRBV20-1 with TRBJ1-1; D is unresolved. The germline V and J ends were trimmed by 7 bases and 0 bases, with 12 bases remaining between them. The CDR3 has 13 amino acids. Germline loops: CDR1 DFQATT, CDR2 SNEGSKA (reference sequence). Written as DNA, the CDR3 is TGCAGTGTCTCGCCGCAGTTGAACACTGAAGCTTTCTTT. It encodes CSVSPQLNTEAFF.